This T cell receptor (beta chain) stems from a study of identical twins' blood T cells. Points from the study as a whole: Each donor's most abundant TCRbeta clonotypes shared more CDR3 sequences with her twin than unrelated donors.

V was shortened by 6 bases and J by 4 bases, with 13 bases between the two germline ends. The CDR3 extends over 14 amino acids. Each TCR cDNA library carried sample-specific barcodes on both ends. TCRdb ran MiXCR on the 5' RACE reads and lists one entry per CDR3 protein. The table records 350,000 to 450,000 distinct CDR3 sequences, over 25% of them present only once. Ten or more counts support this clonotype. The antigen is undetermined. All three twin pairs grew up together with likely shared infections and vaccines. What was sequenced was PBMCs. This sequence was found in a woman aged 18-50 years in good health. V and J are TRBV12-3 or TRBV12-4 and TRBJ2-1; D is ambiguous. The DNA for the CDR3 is TGTGCCAGCAGACTGAGGACGGAATACAATGAGCAGTTCTTC. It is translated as CASRLRTEYNEQFF.